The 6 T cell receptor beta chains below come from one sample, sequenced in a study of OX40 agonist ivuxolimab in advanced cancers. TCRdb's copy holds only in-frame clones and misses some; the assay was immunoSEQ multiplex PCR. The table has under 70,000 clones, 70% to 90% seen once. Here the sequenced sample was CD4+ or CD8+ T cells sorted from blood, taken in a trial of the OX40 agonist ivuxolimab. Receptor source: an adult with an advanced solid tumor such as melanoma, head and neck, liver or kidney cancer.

In nucleotides, the CDR3 is TGTGCCAGCAGCTTAGAGGCAACTAATGAAAAACTGTTTTTT. Encoded protein: CASSLEATNEKLFF. The rearrangement links TRBV11-3 to TRBJ1-4, with D unresolved. Germline CDR1 SGHNT, CDR2 YENEEA. The length of the CDR3 is 14 residues. Trimming removed 0 bases at V and 0 bases at J, with 2 bases between.

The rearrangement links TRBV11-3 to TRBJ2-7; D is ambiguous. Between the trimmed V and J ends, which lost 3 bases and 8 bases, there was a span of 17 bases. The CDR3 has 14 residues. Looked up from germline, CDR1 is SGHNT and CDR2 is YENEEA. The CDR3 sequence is CASSLVPNQGKQYF. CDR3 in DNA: TGTGCCAGCAGCTTGGTACCCAACCAAGGGAAGCAGTACTTC.

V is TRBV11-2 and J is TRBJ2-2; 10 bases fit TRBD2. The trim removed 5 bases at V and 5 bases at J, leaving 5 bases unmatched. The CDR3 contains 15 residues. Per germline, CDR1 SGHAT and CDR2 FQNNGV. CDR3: CASSPRLAGTGELFF. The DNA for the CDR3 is TGTGCCAGCAGCCCCAGACTAGCGGGTACCGGGGAGCTGTTTTTT.

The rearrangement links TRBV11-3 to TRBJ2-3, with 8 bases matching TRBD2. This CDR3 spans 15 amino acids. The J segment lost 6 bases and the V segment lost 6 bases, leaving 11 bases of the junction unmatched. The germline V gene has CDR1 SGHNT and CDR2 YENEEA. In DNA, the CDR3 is TGTGCCAGCAGTCCGGGGGGGCCCACGGAGGATACGCAGTATTTT. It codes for CASSPGGPTEDTQYF.

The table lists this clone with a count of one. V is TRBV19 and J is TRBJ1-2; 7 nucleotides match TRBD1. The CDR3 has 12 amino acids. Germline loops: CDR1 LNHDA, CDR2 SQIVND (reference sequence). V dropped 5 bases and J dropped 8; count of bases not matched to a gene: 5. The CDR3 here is CASSDRESGYTF. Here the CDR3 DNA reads TGTGCCAGTAGTGACAGGGAATCGGGCTACACCTTC.

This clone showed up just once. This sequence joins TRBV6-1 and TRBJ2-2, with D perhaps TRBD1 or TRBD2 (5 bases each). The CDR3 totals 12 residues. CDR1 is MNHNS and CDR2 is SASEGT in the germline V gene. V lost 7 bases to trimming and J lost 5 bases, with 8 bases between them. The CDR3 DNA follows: TGTGCCAGCAAGAGGGGTACCGGGGAGCTGTTTTTT. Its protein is CASKRGTGELFF.